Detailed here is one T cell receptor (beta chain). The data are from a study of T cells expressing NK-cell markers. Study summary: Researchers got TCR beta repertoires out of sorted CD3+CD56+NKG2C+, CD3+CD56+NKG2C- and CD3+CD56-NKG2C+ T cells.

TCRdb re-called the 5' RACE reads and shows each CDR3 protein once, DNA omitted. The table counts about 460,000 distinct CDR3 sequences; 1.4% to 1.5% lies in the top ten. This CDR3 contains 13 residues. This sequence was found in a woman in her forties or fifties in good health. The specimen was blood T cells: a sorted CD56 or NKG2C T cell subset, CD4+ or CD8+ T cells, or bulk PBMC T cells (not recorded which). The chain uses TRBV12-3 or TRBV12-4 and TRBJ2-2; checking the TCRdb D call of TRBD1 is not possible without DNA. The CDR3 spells CASSTTGTGELFF.